These T cell receptor beta chains were read from a single sample in a study of PD-1 blockade in classical Hodgkin lymphoma. Repertoires were generated with immunoSEQ multiplex PCR, while TCRdb's copy carries only in-frame clones and drops some. The profile shows 15,000 or so clones, over 80% of them singletons. The specimen sequenced was CD8+ T cells from blood. The receptor source for this set is a human donor with classical Hodgkin lymphoma. Both conserved end residues are part of each CDR3. Each record gives: D gene, V gene, clone size, J gene, CDR3 DNA, CDR3 protein. The D gene is left open where the match is weak. Clone sizes are given selectively: once, few, many, or a class where the clone is expanded.

>TRBD2|TRBV5-1|once|TRBJ2-1
TGCGCCAGCAGCTCTCGCGGGAGCACCTACAATGAGCAGTTCTTC
CASSSRGSTYNEQFF
>NA|TRBV27|medium-sized|TRBJ2-7
TGTGCCAGCAGTTCGGGACGGATGGCAGGCGAGCAGTACTTC
CASSSGRMAGEQYF
>NA|TRBV19|NA|TRBJ1-1
TGTGCCAGTAGTATCCGTCTTTCAGGGAGCACTGAAGCTTTCTTT
CASSIRLSGSTEAFF
>TRBD2|TRBV7-6|NA|TRBJ2-3
TGTGCCAGCACTAAGACCCCCGGGGGGGCGCAGGCCCTATACTATGGCACAGATACGCAGTATTTT
CASTKTPGGAQALYYGTDTQYF
>NA|TRBV9|NA|TRBJ1-1
TGTGCCAGCAGCGTCGGACCGAACACTGAAGCTTTCTTT
CASSVGPNTEAFF
>NA|TRBV9|once|TRBJ2-5
TGTGCCAGCAGCGCAACGTTAGAGCTCCGTCCTTGGGAGACCCAGTACTTC
CASSATLELRPWETQYF
>NA|TRBV15|NA|TRBJ1-6
TGTGCCACCAGCAGAGGCCAGAGCTCCTATAATTCACCCCTCCACTTT
CATSRGQSSYNSPLHF
>TRBD2|TRBV7-9|NA|TRBJ2-7
TGTGCCAGCAGCTCGGGACTAGCGCCGTACGAGCAGTACTTC
CASSSGLAPYEQYF
>NA|TRBV25-1|NA|TRBJ2-1
TGTGCCAGCAGTTCCAATGAGCAGTTCTTC
CASSSNEQFF
>TRBD2|TRBV19|once|TRBJ2-3
TGTGCCAGTAGTATAGGGGCAGCGGGAGTGGATACGCAGTATTTT
CASSIGAAGVDTQYF
>NA|TRBV21-1|NA|TRBJ1-3
TGTGCCAGCAGCAAAGTCAGGGTTCGAAACACCATATATTTT
CASSKVRVRNTIYF
>NA|TRBV9|NA|TRBJ1-2
TGTGCCAGCAGAAGTGGCTACACCTTC
CASRSGYTF
>NA|TRBV15|NA|TRBJ2-3
TGTGCCACCAGCAGAGAGAGGCTAGCCTCAGATACGCAGTATTTT
CATSRERLASDTQYF
>NA|TRBV7-9|NA|TRBJ1-3
TGTGCCAGCAGCATCCTCGGGACCGAATCTGGAAACACCATATATTTT
CASSILGTESGNTIYF
>NA|TRBV19|NA|TRBJ2-5
TGTGCCAGTAGTTATTACCTGTCGGGGAGGGAGACCCAGTACTTC
CASSYYLSGRETQYF
>NA|TRBV7-9|NA|TRBJ1-4
TGTGCCAGCAGCACGGTGACCGGAACTAATGAAAAACTGTTTTTT
CASSTVTGTNEKLFF
>NA|TRBV19|NA|TRBJ1-2
TGTGCCAGTAGTATAAACAGCGCCGGCTACACCTTC
CASSINSAGYTF
>TRBD2|TRBV7-8|NA|TRBJ2-1
TGTGCCAGCAGCTTAGTACCGGGGGGCTACAATGAGCAGTTCTTC
CASSLVPGGYNEQFF
>NA|TRBV6-5|NA|TRBJ2-5
TGTGCCAGCAGTTACTCGATTACAGGAGAGACCCAGTACTTC
CASSYSITGETQYF
>NA|TRBV27|NA|TRBJ2-7
TGTGCCAGCAGGGTTGGGGGGGGAAGGGGGGAGCAGTACTTC
CASRVGGGRGEQYF
>TRBD1|TRBV9|NA|TRBJ1-2
TGTGCCAGCAGCCCAACTGGACAGGGTGGGATCTACTTC
CASSPTGQGGIYF
>NA|TRBV28|once|TRBJ2-2
TGTGCCAGCAGTTTAAGGCTTTTCGGGGCTCGAAACACCGGGGAGCTGTTTTTT
CASSLRLFGARNTGELFF
>NA|TRBV27|NA|TRBJ2-6
TGTGCCAGCACCCATAGAGGAGGCTCTGTCTCTGGGGCCAACGTCCTGACTTTC
CASTHRGGSVSGANVLTF
>TRBD2|TRBV27|once|TRBJ2-7
TGTGCCAGCAGTTTATCACTAGCGGGGGCCTCCTACGAGCAGTACTTC
CASSLSLAGASYEQYF
>NA|TRBV18|NA|TRBJ1-1
TGTGCCAGCTCACCAGAAGCGCGGGAGGGAGCTTTCTTT
CASSPEAREGAFF
>NA|TRBV4-1|NA|TRBJ1-1
TGCGCCAGCAGCCCGGCTGACCTCACAGGGAAGAACACTGAAGCTTTCTTT
CASSPADLTGKNTEAFF
>NA|TRBV7-3|NA|TRBJ2-1
TGTGCCAGCAGTACTCTGGCGGGAACATACAATGAGCAGTTCTTC
CASSTLAGTYNEQFF
>TRBD2|TRBV30|NA|TRBJ2-1
TGTGCCTGGGAAGGGACTAGCCGAACCCCCCGCAATGAGCAGTTCTTC
CAWEGTSRTPRNEQFF
>NA|TRBV2|few|TRBJ2-1
TGTGCCAGCAGTGAGGCTAGGGGGGATGAGCAGTTCTTC
CASSEARGDEQFF
>NA|TRBV27|NA|TRBJ2-3
TGTGCCAGCAGTATCGCCGGGAGAAGGAGGGGGTGGACGCAGTATTTT
CASSIAGRRRGWTQYF